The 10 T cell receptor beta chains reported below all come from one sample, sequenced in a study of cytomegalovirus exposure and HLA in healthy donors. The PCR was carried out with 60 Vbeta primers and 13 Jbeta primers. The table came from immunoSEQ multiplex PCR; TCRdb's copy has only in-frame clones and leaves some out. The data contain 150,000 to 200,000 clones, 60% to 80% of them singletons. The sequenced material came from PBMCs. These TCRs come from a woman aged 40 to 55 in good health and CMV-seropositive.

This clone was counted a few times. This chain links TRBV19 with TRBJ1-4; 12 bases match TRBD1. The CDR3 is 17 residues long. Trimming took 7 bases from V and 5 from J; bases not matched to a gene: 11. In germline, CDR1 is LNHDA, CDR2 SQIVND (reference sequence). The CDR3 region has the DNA TGTGCCAGTACAGGGGGACAGGGGGCAAAAGGGAATGAAAAACTGTTTTTT. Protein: CASTGGQGAKGNEKLFF.

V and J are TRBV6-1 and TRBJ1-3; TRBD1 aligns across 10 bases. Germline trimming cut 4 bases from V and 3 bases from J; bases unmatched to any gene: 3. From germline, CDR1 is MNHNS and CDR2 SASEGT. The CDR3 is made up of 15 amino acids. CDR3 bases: TGTGCCAGCAGTGCGACAGGGGGCGGTGGAAACACCATATATTTT. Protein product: CASSATGGGGNTIYF.

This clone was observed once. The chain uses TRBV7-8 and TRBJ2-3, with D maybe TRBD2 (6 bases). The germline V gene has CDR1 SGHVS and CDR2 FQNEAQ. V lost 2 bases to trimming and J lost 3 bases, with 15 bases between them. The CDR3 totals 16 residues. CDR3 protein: CASSLLGDSSTDTQYF. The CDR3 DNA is TGTGCCAGCAGCTTACTTGGGGACTCCTCGACAGATACGCAGTATTTT. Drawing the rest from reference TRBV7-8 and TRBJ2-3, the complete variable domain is GAGVSQSPRYKVAKRGQDVALRCDPISGHVSLFWYQQALGQGPEFLTYFQNEAQLDKSGLPSDRFFAERPEGSVSTLKIQRTQQEDSAVYLCASSLLGDSSTDTQYFGPGTRLTVL.

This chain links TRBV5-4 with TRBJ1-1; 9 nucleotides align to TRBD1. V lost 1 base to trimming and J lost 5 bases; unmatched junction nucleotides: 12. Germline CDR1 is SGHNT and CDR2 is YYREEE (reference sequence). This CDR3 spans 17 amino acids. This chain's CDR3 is CASSLLVQGAGGTEAFF. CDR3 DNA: TGTGCCAGCAGCTTGTTAGTACAGGGGGCTGGGGGTACTGAAGCTTTCTTT.

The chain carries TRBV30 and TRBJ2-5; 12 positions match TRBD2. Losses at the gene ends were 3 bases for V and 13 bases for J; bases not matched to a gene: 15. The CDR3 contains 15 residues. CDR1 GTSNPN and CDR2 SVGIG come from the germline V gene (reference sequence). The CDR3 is CAWSAKGLAGGSWYF. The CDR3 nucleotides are TGTGCCTGGAGCGCCAAGGGGCTAGCGGGGGGGAGCTGGTACTTC.

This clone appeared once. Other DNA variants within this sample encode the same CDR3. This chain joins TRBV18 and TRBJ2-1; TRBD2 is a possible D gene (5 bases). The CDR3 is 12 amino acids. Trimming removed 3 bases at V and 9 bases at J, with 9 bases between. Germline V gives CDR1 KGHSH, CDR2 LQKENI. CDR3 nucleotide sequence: TGTGCCAGCTCACCCTCCGGGGTTGAGCAGTTCTTC. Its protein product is CASSPSGVEQFF. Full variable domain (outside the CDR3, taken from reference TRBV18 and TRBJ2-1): NAGVMQNPRHLVRRRGQEARLRCSPMKGHSHVYWYRQLPEEGLKFMVYLQKENIIDESGMPKERFSAEFPKEGPSILRIQQVVRGDSAAYFCASSPSGVEQFFGPGTRLTVL.

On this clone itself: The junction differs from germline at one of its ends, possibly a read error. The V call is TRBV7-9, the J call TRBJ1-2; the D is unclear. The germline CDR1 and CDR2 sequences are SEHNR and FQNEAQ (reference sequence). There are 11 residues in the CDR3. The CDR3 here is CSSSAQTGYTF. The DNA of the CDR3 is TGTTCCAGCAGCGCACAGACTGGCTACACCTTC.

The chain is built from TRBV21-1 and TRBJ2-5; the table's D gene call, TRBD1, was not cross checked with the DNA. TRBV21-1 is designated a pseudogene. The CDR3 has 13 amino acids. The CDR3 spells CASSGTGNQTQYF. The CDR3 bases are TGTGCCAGCAGTGGGACAGGGAATCAGACCCAGTACTTC.

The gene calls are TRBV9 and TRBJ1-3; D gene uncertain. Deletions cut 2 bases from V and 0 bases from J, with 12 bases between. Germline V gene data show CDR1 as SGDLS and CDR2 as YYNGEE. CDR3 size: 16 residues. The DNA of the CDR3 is TGTGCCAGCAGCGTCCATAGGAGTCCCTCTGGAAACACCATATATTTT. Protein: CASSVHRSPSGNTIYF.

The CDR3 sequence is CASSLVSTGDNEQFF. The CDR3 region has the DNA TGTGCCAGCAGCTTAGTTTCCACAGGGGACAATGAGCAGTTCTTC. The rearrangement uses TRBV7-2 and TRBJ2-1; 7 bases fit TRBD1. V lost 1 base to trimming and J lost 5 bases; unmatched junction nucleotides: 5. The CDR3 is 15 amino acids. The germline V gene has CDR1 SGHTA and CDR2 FQGNSA.